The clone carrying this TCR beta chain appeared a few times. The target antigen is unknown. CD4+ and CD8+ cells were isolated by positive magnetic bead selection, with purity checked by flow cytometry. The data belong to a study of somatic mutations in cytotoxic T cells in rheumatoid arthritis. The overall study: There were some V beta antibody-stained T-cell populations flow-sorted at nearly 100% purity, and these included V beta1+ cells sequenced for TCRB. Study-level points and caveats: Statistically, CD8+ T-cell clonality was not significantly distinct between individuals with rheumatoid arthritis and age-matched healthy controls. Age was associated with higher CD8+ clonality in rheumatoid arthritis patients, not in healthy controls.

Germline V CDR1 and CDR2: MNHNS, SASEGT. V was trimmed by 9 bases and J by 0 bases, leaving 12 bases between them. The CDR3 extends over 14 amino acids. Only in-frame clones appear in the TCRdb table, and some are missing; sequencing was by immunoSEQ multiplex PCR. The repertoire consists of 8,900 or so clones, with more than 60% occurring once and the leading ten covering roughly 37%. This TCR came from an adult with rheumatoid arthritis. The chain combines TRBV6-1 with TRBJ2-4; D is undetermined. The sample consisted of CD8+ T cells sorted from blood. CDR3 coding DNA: TGTGCCAGTTCTACACAGTTAGCCAAAAACATTCAGTACTTC. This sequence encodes CASSTQLAKNIQYF.